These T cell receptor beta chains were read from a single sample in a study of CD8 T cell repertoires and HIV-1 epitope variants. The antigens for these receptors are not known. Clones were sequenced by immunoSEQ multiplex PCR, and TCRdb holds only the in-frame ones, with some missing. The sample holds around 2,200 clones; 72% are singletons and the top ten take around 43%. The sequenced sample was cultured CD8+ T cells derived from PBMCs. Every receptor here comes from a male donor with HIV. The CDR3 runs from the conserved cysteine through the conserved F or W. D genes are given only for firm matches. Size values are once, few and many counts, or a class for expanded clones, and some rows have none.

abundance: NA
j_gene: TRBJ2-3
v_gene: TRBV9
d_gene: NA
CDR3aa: CASSRWGTTDTQYF
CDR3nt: TGTGCCAGCAGCCGCTGGGGGACCACAGATACGCAGTATTTT

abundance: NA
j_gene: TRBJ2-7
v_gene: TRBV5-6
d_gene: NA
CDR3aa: CASSFAPWGTSYEQYF
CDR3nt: TGTGCCAGCAGCTTTGCCCCTTGGGGCACCTCCTACGAGCAGTACTTC

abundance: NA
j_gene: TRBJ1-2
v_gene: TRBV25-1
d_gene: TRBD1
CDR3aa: CASFSSGTDYGYTF
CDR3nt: TGTGCCAGTTTTTCATCCGGGACAGACTATGGCTACACCTTC

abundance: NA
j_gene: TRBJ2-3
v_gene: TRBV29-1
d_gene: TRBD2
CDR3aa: CSVAMVSGADTQYF
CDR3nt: TGCAGCGTTGCGATGGTTAGCGGGGCAGATACGCAGTATTTT

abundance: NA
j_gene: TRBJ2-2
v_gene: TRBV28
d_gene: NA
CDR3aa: CASSPRLNTGELFF
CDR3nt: TGTGCCAGCAGCCCTCGACTGAACACCGGGGAGCTGTTTTTT

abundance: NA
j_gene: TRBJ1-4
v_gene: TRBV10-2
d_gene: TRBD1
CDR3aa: CASRDRDNEKLFF
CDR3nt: TGCGCCAGCAGGGACAGGGATAATGAAAAACTGTTTTTT

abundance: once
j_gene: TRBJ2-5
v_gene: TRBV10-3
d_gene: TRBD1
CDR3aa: CAISDPGQGAGETQYF
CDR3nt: TGTGCCATCAGTGACCCCGGACAGGGGGCCGGGGAGACCCAGTACTTC

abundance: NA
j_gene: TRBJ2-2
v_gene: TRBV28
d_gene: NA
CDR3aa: CASLSGFAGELFF
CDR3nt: TGTGCCAGCCTGTCCGGCTTCGCTGGGGAGCTGTTTTTT

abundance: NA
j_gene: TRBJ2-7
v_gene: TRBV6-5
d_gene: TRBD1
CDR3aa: CASSYSGTGAAYEQYF
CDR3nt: TGTGCCAGCAGTTACTCGGGTACAGGGGCCGCCTACGAGCAGTACTTC

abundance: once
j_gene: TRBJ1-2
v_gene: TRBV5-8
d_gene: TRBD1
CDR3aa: CASSLHSGTGGNYGYTF
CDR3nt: TGTGCCAGCAGCCTCCATTCCGGGACAGGGGGAAACTATGGCTACACCTTC

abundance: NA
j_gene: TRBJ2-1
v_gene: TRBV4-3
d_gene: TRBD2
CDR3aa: CASSQAQPGGATYNEQFF
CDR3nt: TGCGCCAGCAGCCAAGCCCAGCCCGGGGGGGCTACCTACAATGAGCAGTTCTTC

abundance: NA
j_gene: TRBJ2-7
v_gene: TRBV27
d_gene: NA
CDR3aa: CASSLQGGIASIYEQYF
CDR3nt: TGTGCCAGCAGTTTACAGGGCGGTATAGCGTCCATCTACGAGCAGTACTTC

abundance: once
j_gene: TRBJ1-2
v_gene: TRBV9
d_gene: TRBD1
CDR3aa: CASSAPGQGTFNYGYTF
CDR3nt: TGTGCCAGCAGCGCACCGGGACAGGGCACTTTTAACTATGGCTACACCTTC

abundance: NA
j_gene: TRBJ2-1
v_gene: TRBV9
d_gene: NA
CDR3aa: CASSVGGGTNERFF
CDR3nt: NA

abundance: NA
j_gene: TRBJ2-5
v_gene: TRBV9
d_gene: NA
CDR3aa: CASSVAPEETQYF
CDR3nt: TGTGCCAGCAGCGTAGCTCCGGAAGAGACCCAGTACTTC

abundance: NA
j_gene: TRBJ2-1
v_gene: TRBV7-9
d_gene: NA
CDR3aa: CASSPGTEKYNEQFF
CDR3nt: TGTGCCAGCAGCCCCGGGACGGAGAAATACAATGAGCAGTTCTTC

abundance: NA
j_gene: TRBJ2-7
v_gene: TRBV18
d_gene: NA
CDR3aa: CASSSPRLSYHF
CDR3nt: TGTGCCAGCTCGTCTCCACGGCTTTCCTACCACTTC

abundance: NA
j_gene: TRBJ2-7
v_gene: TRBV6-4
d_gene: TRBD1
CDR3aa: CASSPQGGPYEQYF
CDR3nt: TGTGCCAGCAGTCCACAGGGGGGCCCCTACGAGCAGTACTTC

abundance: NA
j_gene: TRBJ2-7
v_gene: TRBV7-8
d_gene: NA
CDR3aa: CASSTPYQGIWSYEQYF
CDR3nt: TGTGCCAGCAGCACGCCGTACCAGGGAATATGGTCCTACGAGCAGTACTTC

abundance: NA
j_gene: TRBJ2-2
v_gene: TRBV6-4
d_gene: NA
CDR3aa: CASSDRNTGELFF
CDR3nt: TGTGCCAGCAGTGACAGGAACACCGGGGAGCTGTTTTTT

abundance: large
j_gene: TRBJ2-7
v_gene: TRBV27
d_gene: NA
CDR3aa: CASSLSVGTYSYEQYF
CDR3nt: TGTGCCAGCAGTTTATCGGTTGGGACGTACTCCTACGAGCAGTACTTC

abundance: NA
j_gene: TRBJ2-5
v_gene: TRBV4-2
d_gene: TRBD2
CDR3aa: CASSQGGAGEETQYF
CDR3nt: TGTGCCAGCAGCCAAGGCGGAGCGGGGGAAGAGACCCAGTACTTC